What follows are 13 T cell receptor beta chains derived from one specimen sequenced in a study of radiation and T cells in renal cell carcinoma. Produced via immunoSEQ multiplex PCR; TCRdb's table is partial and in-frame only. In the table there are some 150,000 clones, 86% of which are singletons. Time point indicated: blood 4 weeks post-SBRT, at nephrectomy. Treatment in this sample: 15 Gy SBRT to primary tumor, nephrectomy 4 weeks later. This specimen consisted of blood, obtained from a patient whose treatment included radiotherapy and nephrectomy. These receptors were obtained from a woman in her fifties or sixties with renal cell carcinoma.

V and J are TRBV20-1 and TRBJ2-5; D is unclear. Trimming left V 3 bases short and J 4 bases short, with 6 bases between. This CDR3 has 11 amino acids. The germline V gene encodes CDR1 DFQATT and CDR2 SNEGSKA (reference sequence). The CDR3 DNA follows: TGCAGTGCTAGTATGGGAGAGACCCAGTACTTC. Its translation is CSASMGETQYF.

The genes are TRBV5-1 and TRBJ2-1, with 11 nucleotides matching TRBD2. The V and J ends lost 6 bases and 6 bases, in that order; junction bases with no gene match: 11. Germline CDR1 and CDR2: SGHRS and YFSETQ. The CDR3 totals 16 residues. CDR3 protein: CASTPTGTSGANEQFF. The CDR3 DNA is TGCGCCAGCACCCCCACCGGGACTAGCGGAGCCAATGAGCAGTTCTTC.

The rearrangement uses TRBV6-5 and TRBJ1-5, with 7 bases lining up with TRBD1. This CDR3 is 13 amino acids long. The V gene end was trimmed by 4 bases and the J gene end by 5 bases; junction bases not matched to a gene: 2. Per the germline V gene, CDR1 is MNHEY and CDR2 is SVGAGI. The chain's CDR3 is CASSSDRDQPQHF. CDR3 coding DNA: TGTGCCAGCAGTTCCGACAGGGATCAGCCCCAGCATTTT.

V is TRBV5-1 and J is TRBJ1-1; 7 nucleotides align to TRBD1. Germline loops: CDR1 SGHRS, CDR2 YFSETQ. V shed 0 bases and J 4 bases; nucleotides not matched to a gene: 6. CDR3 length equals 15 residues. The DNA of the CDR3 is TGCGCCAGCAGCTTGGATGTCAGGGGGGGCACTGAAGCTTTCTTT. It encodes CASSLDVRGGTEAFF.

The chain joins TRBV2 to TRBJ2-3, with D perhaps assigned TRBD1 or TRBD2 (5 bases each). V was shortened by 11 bases and J by 2 bases, with 14 bases between the two germline ends. Germline CDR1 SNHLY, CDR2 FYNNEI. The CDR3 covers 13 residues. The CDR3 coding sequence is TGTGCCCGATCCAGGGAGAACACAGATACGCAGTATTTT. Amino acid sequence: CARSRENTDTQYF. Filled out from reference TRBV2 and TRBJ2-3, the complete variable domain reads EPEVTQTPSHQVTQMGQEVILRCVPISNHLYFYWYRQILGQKVEFLVSFYNNEISEKSEIFDDQFSVERPDGSNFTLKIRSTKLEDSAMYFCARSRENTDTQYFGPGTRLTVL.

The rearrangement links TRBV6-5 to TRBJ2-2; maybe TRBD1 (6 bases). There are 15 residues in the CDR3. Germline loops: CDR1 MNHEY, CDR2 SVGAGI. V was trimmed by 4 bases and J by 7 bases, leaving 16 bases between them. The DNA for the CDR3 is TGTGCCAGCAGTTGGGGGACATCTTCCGTCGGGGAGCTGTTTTTT. It translates to CASSWGTSSVGELFF.

This sequence joins TRBV5-8 and TRBJ1-3, with D possibly being TRBD1 (6 bases). CDR1 is SGHTS, CDR2 YDEGEE, per germline. This CDR3 is built from 15 residues. V lost 0 bases to trimming and J lost 4 bases, with 11 bases between them. Written as DNA, the CDR3 is TGTGCCAGCAGCTTGGGGTGGACAGAAGGAAACACCATATATTTT. This encodes CASSLGWTEGNTIYF.

The chain combines TRBV30 with TRBJ2-7, with D perhaps TRBD2 (5 bases). The germline CDR1 and CDR2 sequences are GTSNPN and SVGIG (reference sequence). This CDR3 region has 13 residues. Trimming removed 5 bases from V and 3 bases from J, with 14 bases in between. CDR3 residues: CAWSSGIYYEQYF. In nucleotides, the CDR3 is TGTGCCTGGTCATCGGGAATCTACTACGAGCAGTACTTC.

The V and J genes are TRBV30 and TRBJ1-2; D is uncertain. The CDR3 covers 13 residues. Germline loops: CDR1 GTSNPN, CDR2 SVGIG (reference sequence). V lost 0 bases to trimming and J lost 1 base, with 6 bases between them. As DNA, the CDR3 is TGTGCCTGGAGTGTAGACCTTAACTATGGCTACACCTTC. Encoded protein: CAWSVDLNYGYTF.

This chain uses TRBV5-4 with TRBJ2-5; 10 bases match TRBD2. The CDR3 is made up of 15 amino acids. V dropped 4 bases and J dropped 1; count of bases not matched to a gene: 4. Germline CDR1 reads SGHNT; CDR2 reads YYREEE (reference sequence). The CDR3, as DNA: TGTGCCAGCAGCCCGCAGCGGGGGGGCCAAGAGACCCAGTACTTC. This translates into CASSPQRGGQETQYF.

The V and J genes are TRBV28 and TRBJ1-1; D perhaps matches TRBD1 (5 bases). The CDR3 covers 14 residues. From germline, CDR1 is MDHEN and CDR2 SYDVKM. V shed 7 bases and J shed 5 bases, with 17 bases lying between them. DNA of the CDR3: TGTGCCAGCAACCCTCCATGGGGGGGGACTGAAGCTTTCTTT. Protein sequence: CASNPPWGGTEAFF.

V gene TRBV7-2 combines with J gene TRBJ2-7; D not resolved. V was clipped by 5 bases and J by 5 bases, with 16 bases between them. From germline, CDR1 is SGHTA and CDR2 FQGNSA. CDR3 length equals 14 residues. CDR3 sequence (DNA): TGTGCCAGCAGCGTTGATAGGGCCGCAAACGAGCAGTACTTC. It codes for CASSVDRAANEQYF.

DNA of the CDR3: TGTGCCATCAGTGACGGCCAGGGAGGCAATCAGCCCCAGCATTTT. Translating gives CAISDGQGGNQPQHF. This chain links TRBV10-3 with TRBJ1-5; TRBD1 might be the D (5 bases). V lost 3 bases and J 2 bases, leaving 11 bases between the germline ends. Germline V gene sequence: CDR1 ENHRY, CDR2 SYGVKD. This CDR3 is 15 amino acids long.